The clone carrying this T cell receptor beta chain occurred a few times. Its antigen is unidentified. CDR3 length: 13 residues. V was pared by 8 bases and J by 4 bases, with 13 bases between. Germline-derived CDR1 and CDR2 are LNHDA and SQIVND (reference sequence). 5'RACE with constant-segment primers yielded barcoded, UMI-tagged TCR alpha and TCR beta cDNA libraries. In TCRdb, the 5' RACE reads were re-called with MiXCR into one record per CDR3 protein. The data contain roughly 400,000 distinct CDR3 sequences, about a sixth of them singletons. This sample was included in a study of T-cell memory formation after mild COVID-19. Overall study findings and caveats: Clones contracting day 15 to 85 were balanced CD4/CD8; later expanders leaned CD4+. The study detected some responding clones in pre-infection memory, suggesting cross-reactive memory joined.

V gene TRBV19 combines with J gene TRBJ2-3; D is unclear. Sequencing used PBMCs or a T cell subset sorted from them (not recorded which). The TCR was taken from a man younger than 35 who had mild COVID-19 (a few samples of this study predate the infection). Cell type and time point are not known. The CDR3 loop is CASCRWPADTQYF. The DNA for the CDR3 is TGTGCCAGTTGTCGTTGGCCCGCAGATACGCAGTATTTT. The full variable domain, in which reference TRBV19 and TRBJ2-3 provide the parts outside the CDR3, is DGGITQSPKYLFRKEGQNVTLSCEQNLNHDAMYWYRQDPGQGLRLIYYSQIVNDFQKGDIAEGYSVSREKKESFPLTVTSAQKNPTAFYLCASCRWPADTQYFGPGTRLTVL.